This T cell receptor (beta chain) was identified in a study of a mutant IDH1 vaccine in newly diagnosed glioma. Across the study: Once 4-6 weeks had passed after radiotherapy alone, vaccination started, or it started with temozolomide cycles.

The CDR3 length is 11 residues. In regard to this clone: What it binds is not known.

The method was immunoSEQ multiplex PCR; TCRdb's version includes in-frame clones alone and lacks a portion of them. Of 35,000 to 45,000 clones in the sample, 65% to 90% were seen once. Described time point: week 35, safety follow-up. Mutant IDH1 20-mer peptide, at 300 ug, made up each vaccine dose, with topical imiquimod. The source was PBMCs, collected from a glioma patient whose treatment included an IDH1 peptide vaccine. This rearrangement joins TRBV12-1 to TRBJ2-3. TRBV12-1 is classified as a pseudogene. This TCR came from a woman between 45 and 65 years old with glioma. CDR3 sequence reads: CASSCTDTQYF. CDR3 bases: TGTGCCAGCAGCTGCACAGATACGCAGTATTTT.